This is a list of T cell receptor beta chains from one sample in a study of radiation and T cells in renal cell carcinoma. This table comes from immunoSEQ multiplex PCR, and its TCRdb copy is limited to in-frame clones, with some not included. Among fewer than 25,000 clones listed, about 50% were seen once. The starting material was tumor tissue, obtained from a patient whose treatment included radiotherapy and nephrectomy. The receptor set was obtained from a woman aged 45-59 years with renal cell carcinoma. CDR3s include the opening cysteine and the closing phenylalanine or tryptophan. The D gene is left open where the match is weak. Part of the rows lack a size; the others show once, few, many or a class for expanded clones.

DNA: TGTGCCAGCAGCGCGCTAGCGGGGGGGCCCTACGAGCAGTACTTC
CDR3: CASSALAGGPYEQYF
V: TRBV9
J: TRBJ2-7
length: 15
size: -
D: TRBD2

DNA: TGTGCCAGCAGCTTAGGGGGACTACCCCAGACCCCCAATGAGCAGTTCTTC
CDR3: CASSLGGLPQTPNEQFF
V: TRBV7-8
J: TRBJ2-1
length: 17
size: few
D: TRBD2

DNA: TGTGCCAGCAGTCCAATCCCTCCGGGACAGGGGCCCCTTTGGGGCACTCAGCAGTACTTC
CDR3: CASSPIPPGQGPLWGTQQYF
V: TRBV28
J: TRBJ2-7
length: 20
size: many
D: TRBD1

DNA: TGTGCCAGCAGCTTGGGGGACAGGGGTGGCAATCAGCCCCAGCATTTT
CDR3: CASSLGDRGGNQPQHF
V: TRBV7-8
J: TRBJ1-5
length: 16
size: medium-sized
D: TRBD1

DNA: TGTGCCAGTAGTATTACCGTGAACACTGAAGCTTTCTTT
CDR3: CASSITVNTEAFF
V: TRBV19
J: TRBJ1-1
length: 13
size: -
D: -

DNA: TGTGCCAGCAGCGCAGGACTAGCGGGGATCTACGAGCAGTACTTC
CDR3: CASSAGLAGIYEQYF
V: TRBV9
J: TRBJ2-7
length: 15
size: -
D: TRBD2

DNA: TGTGCCAGCAGCTTAGGGACAGGTGCTAACTATGGCTACACCTTC
CDR3: CASSLGTGANYGYTF
V: TRBV7-6
J: TRBJ1-2
length: 15
size: few
D: TRBD1

DNA: TGCGCCAGCAGCCAGGGGACTGAAGCTTTCTTT
CDR3: CASSQGTEAFF
V: TRBV5-1
J: TRBJ1-1
length: 11
size: -
D: -

DNA: TGTGCCATCAGTGCGGGGGGGAGCTCCTACGAGCAGTACTTC
CDR3: CAISAGGSSYEQYF
V: TRBV10-3
J: TRBJ2-7
length: 14
size: few
D: TRBD2

DNA: TGTGCCAGCAGTGATTGGGTTGTGTACGAGCAGTACTTC
CDR3: CASSDWVVYEQYF
V: TRBV6-1
J: TRBJ2-7
length: 13
size: many
D: -

DNA: TGCAGCGTTGAGGGGGACAGGGCCTCTAACTATGGCTACACCTTC
CDR3: CSVEGDRASNYGYTF
V: TRBV29-1
J: TRBJ1-2
length: 15
size: -
D: TRBD1

DNA: TGTGCCAGCAGCTTATCTCCGGGCGAAAAACCCCTCCACTTT
CDR3: CASSLSPGEKPLHF
V: TRBV7-9
J: TRBJ1-6
length: 14
size: -
D: -

DNA: TGTGCCAGCAGCCCTGGACAGGACGGGTATGGCTACACCTTC
CDR3: CASSPGQDGYGYTF
V: TRBV5-5
J: TRBJ1-2
length: 14
size: -
D: TRBD1

DNA: TGTGCCCTACAAAGACTTCCCGGGACTAGCTATGGCTACACCTTC
CDR3: CALQRLPGTSYGYTF
V: TRBV6-5
J: TRBJ1-2
length: 15
size: -
D: -

DNA: TGTGCCAGCAGCGCCCTCCCCCGGGACTATGGCTACACCTTC
CDR3: CASSALPRDYGYTF
V: TRBV9
J: TRBJ1-2
length: 14
size: -
D: -

DNA: TGTGCCAGCAGTGAAGTCAGAGCTAACTATGGCTACACCTTC
CDR3: CASSEVRANYGYTF
V: TRBV6-1
J: TRBJ1-2
length: 14
size: medium-sized
D: -